This T cell receptor (beta chain) emerged from a study of blood T cell repertoires in COVID-19. Overall study context: Sample material is recorded as cDNA or gDNA derived from T cells, B-cell-depleted T cells, or PBMCs.

TCRdb's copy holds only in-frame clones and misses some; the assay was immunoSEQ multiplex PCR. The top ten hold about 7% of the sample, which has approximately 180,000 clones, 75% to 90% seen once. The sample holds a few counts of this clone. The CDR3 contains 15 residues. Germline CDR1 is PRHDT and CDR2 is FYEKMQ (reference sequence). Germline trimming cut 0 bases from V and 7 bases from J; bases unmatched to any gene: 4. Seattle's enrolled individuals joined amid active infection and were then monitored longitudinally. The material sequenced was peripheral blood. The receptor's source is a woman aged 35 to 49 with COVID-19, enrolled during active disease. This sequence joins TRBV13 and TRBJ1-5; 9 nucleotides align to TRBD1. CDR3 coding DNA: TGTGCCAGCAGCTTAGGTAACAGGGGGCGGCAGCCCCAGCATTTT. Protein product: CASSLGNRGRQPQHF.